Listed below are T cell receptor beta chains from one sample, sequenced in a study of T cells after yellow fever vaccination. Using its own MiXCR run on the 5' RACE reads, TCRdb lists one record per CDR3 protein. The sample has 500,000 to 650,000 distinct CDR3 sequences, approximately 13% seen once; the top ten hold more than 13%. The sample consisted of PBMCs, taken on the day of the yellow fever booster vaccination. The receptor source for this set is a man younger than 45 who received the YFV17D yellow fever vaccine. CDR3s include the opening cysteine and the closing phenylalanine or tryptophan. D genes are given only for firm matches. Clone size is shown for a subset of rows, as once, few, many or a class of expanded clone.

length,size,D,V,J,DNA,CDR3
12,few,TRBD1,TRBV10-3,TRBJ2-3,TGTGCCTCGGGACAGTTCACAGATACGCAGTATTTT,CASGQFTDTQYF
15,.,TRBD2,TRBV20-1,TRBJ2-5,TGCAGTGCTAGAGGGCCAGCGGGACGTCAAGAGACCCAGTACTTC,CSARGPAGRQETQYF
14,few,.,TRBV7-2,TRBJ2-1,TGTGCCAGCAGCTTAGCGCGACTTGGCAATGAGCAGTTCTTC,CASSLARLGNEQFF
15,.,TRBD2,TRBV20-1,TRBJ2-7,TGCAGTGCTAGAGGCGATAGCGGGGTTTGGGGAGAGCAGTACTTC,CSARGDSGVWGEQYF
15,.,TRBD1,TRBV18,TRBJ2-7,TGTGCCAGCTCACCTGGGACAGGGAAAGATTACGAGCAGTACTTC,CASSPGTGKDYEQYF
13,.,.,TRBV7-7,TRBJ1-1,TGTGCTAGCAGCTTCAGTAAGAACACTGAAGCTTTCTTT,CASSFSKNTEAFF
14,few,.,TRBV9,TRBJ2-1,TGTGCCAGCAGCGTTACGGGGTCCTACAATGAGCAGTTCTTC,CASSVTGSYNEQFF
17,.,.,TRBV28,TRBJ2-1,TGTGCCAGCCGGCTCGGGACGCCCCAAAGCTCCTACAATGAGCAGTTCTTC,CASRLGTPQSSYNEQFF
14,.,.,TRBV6-5,TRBJ2-7,TGTGCCAGCAGTTACTCCCTGGCCTTGTACGAGCAGTACTTC,CASSYSLALYEQYF
13,few,.,TRBV2,TRBJ2-5,TGTGCCAGCTCTAGGACACACCAAGAGACCCAGTACTTC,CASSRTHQETQYF
15,many,TRBD2,TRBV28,TRBJ2-7,TGTGCCAGCAGTTTTCAGACTAGCGGGACCCCTGAGCAGTACTTC,CASSFQTSGTPEQYF
14,few,.,TRBV15,TRBJ2-3,TGTGCCACCAGCAGAGGCCCAATTCCTAATACGCAGTATTTT,CATSRGPIPNTQYF
13,.,TRBD2,TRBV6-1,TRBJ2-1,TGTGCCAGCAGTAATAGCGGGAGAAATGAGCAGTTCTTC,CASSNSGRNEQFF
16,few,TRBD2,TRBV7-9,TRBJ2-1,TGTGCCAGCAGCTCAAGGCCGGGAGGCGTGGACAATGAGCAGTTCTTC,CASSSRPGGVDNEQFF
13,.,.,TRBV20-1,TRBJ2-1,TGCAGTGCTAGAGGTCCGGACCACAATGAGCAGTTCTTC,CSARGPDHNEQFF
15,.,.,TRBV7-2,TRBJ1-2,TGTGCCAGCAGCTTAGACAGGGCTTATAACTATGGCTACACCTTC,CASSLDRAYNYGYTF
12,few,.,TRBV20-1,TRBJ2-1,TGCAGTGCAGAGGGGCTAGCCAATGAGCAGTTCTTC,CSAEGLANEQFF
15,few,TRBD1,TRBV18,TRBJ2-3,TGTGCCAGCTCACCCCGACAGGGGGACACAGATACGCAGTATTTT,CASSPRQGDTDTQYF
15,few,.,TRBV15,TRBJ2-7,TGTGCCACCAGCAGAGATTTCGGACGTTCCTACGAGCAGTACTTC,CATSRDFGRSYEQYF
15,.,TRBD2,TRBV20-1,TRBJ2-1,TGCAGTGCTAGGGCACTAGCGTTCGGGTACAATGAGCAGTTCTTC,CSARALAFGYNEQFF
15,few,TRBD2,TRBV5-6,TRBJ2-1,TGTGCCAGCAGCTGGCGGGGGAGGTCCTACAATGAGCAGTTCTTC,CASSWRGRSYNEQFF
16,few,TRBD2,TRBV19,TRBJ2-1,TGTGCCAGTACCCCCGGGGGCGGGAGGGCCGGCGATGAGCAGTTCTTC,CASTPGGGRAGDEQFF
17,.,.,TRBV21-1,TRBJ1-6,TGTGCCAGCAGCAATGGGGACAGGAAAGTATTAAATTCACCCCTCCACTTT,CASSNGDRKVLNSPLHF
14,few,.,TRBV20-1,TRBJ2-3,TGCAGTGCTAGAGATCGTGGGGGTGCAGATACGCAGTATTTT,CSARDRGGADTQYF
14,.,.,TRBV9,TRBJ1-2,TGTGCCAGCAGCTCCCGTACGGCACCCTATGGCTACACCTTC,CASSSRTAPYGYTF
15,few,.,TRBV6-1,TRBJ1-1,TGTGCCAGCAGCCCACGGGCTAATCTGAACACTGAAGCTTTCTTT,CASSPRANLNTEAFF
14,few,TRBD2,TRBV20-1,TRBJ2-5,TGCAGTGCTAGTAGCGGGAGGGCAGTGGAGACCCAGTACTTC,CSASSGRAVETQYF
16,many,.,TRBV12-3/TRBV12-4,TRBJ2-2,TGTGCCAGCAGCCATAATAGCGGAGCGAACACCGGGGAGCTGTTTTTT,CASSHNSGANTGELFF
14,few,.,TRBV6-2/TRBV6-3,TRBJ2-7,TGTGCCAGCAGTTTCATCAGCGGAGCCTACGAGCAGTACTTC,CASSFISGAYEQYF
16,.,.,TRBV5-1,TRBJ2-7,TGCGCCAGCAGCTTGAGGGAACAGGGGGGGACCTACGAGCAGTACTTC,CASSLREQGGTYEQYF
14,few,.,TRBV20-1,TRBJ2-3,TGCAGTGCTAGGAAGGGGAGAGGGGCAGATACGCAGTATTTT,CSARKGRGADTQYF
15,many,.,TRBV4-2,TRBJ1-2,TGTGCCAGCAGCCAAGATAGGGCCGCTAACTATGGCTACACCTTC,CASSQDRAANYGYTF
16,.,.,TRBV5-6,TRBJ2-1,TGTGCCAGCGGCCCCGAACGACTTTGCTCCTACAATGAGCAGTTCTTC,CASGPERLCSYNEQFF
15,.,.,TRBV7-2,TRBJ2-7,TGTGCCAGCAGCTTAACACTGGGAGATTCCTACGAGCAGTACTTC,CASSLTLGDSYEQYF
16,few,.,TRBV6-5,TRBJ1-1,TGTGCCAGCAGTTTAGGCCCGGGACGGAAGAACACTGAAGCTTTCTTT,CASSLGPGRKNTEAFF
16,few,.,TRBV18,TRBJ2-1,TGTGCCAGCTCACCAATAGAGACGAGCCTAGCTATTGAGCAGTTCTTC,CASSPIETSLAIEQFF
14,.,.,TRBV6-2/TRBV6-3,TRBJ1-5,TGTGCCAGCAGTTATTCCGTCGACAATCAGCCCCAGCATTTT,CASSYSVDNQPQHF
15,.,TRBD1,TRBV19,TRBJ2-2,TGTGCCAGTAGTCCCGGGACAGGGATCCCCGGGGAGCTGTTTTTT,CASSPGTGIPGELFF
15,.,.,TRBV6-5,TRBJ2-3,TGTGCCAGCAGTTACGGGTGGGGTAACACAGATACGCAGTATTTT,CASSYGWGNTDTQYF
11,.,.,TRBV15,TRBJ2-7,TGTGCCACCCGACCTTCTTACGAGCAGTACTTC,CATRPSYEQYF
18,few,TRBD2,TRBV28,TRBJ2-3,TGTGCCAGCAGTCCACCGGGACTAGCGAGCTCTAGCACAGATACGCAGTATTTT,CASSPPGLASSSTDTQYF
15,few,.,TRBV12-3/TRBV12-4,TRBJ2-6,TGTGTCGGGGGCAGCCTCGAATCTGGGGCCAACGTCCTGACTTTC,CVGGSLESGANVLTF
14,few,.,TRBV11-3,TRBJ1-5,TGTGCCAGCAGTCGTCCGAGAATCGGGCAGCCCCAGCATTTT,CASSRPRIGQPQHF
15,.,.,TRBV11-1,TRBJ2-1,TGTGCCAGCACCCAAGCCAGCGGGACAATCAATGAGCAGTTCTTC,CASTQASGTINEQFF
13,few,.,TRBV6-2/TRBV6-3,TRBJ1-5,TGTGCCAGCAGTGGCAGGTTGGGGCAGCCCCAGCATTTT,CASSGRLGQPQHF
13,once,.,TRBV20-1,TRBJ2-3,TGCAGTGCTAGTCGGCCGGGGTCAGATACGCAGTATTTT,CSASRPGSDTQYF
13,.,.,TRBV10-2,TRBJ2-7,TGCGCCAGCAGTTCCGGGATCAACTACGAGCAGTACTTC,CASSSGINYEQYF
14,.,.,TRBV10-3,TRBJ1-1,TGTGCCATCAGTAAGGATGGAACGAACACTGAAGCTTTCTTT,CAISKDGTNTEAFF
18,.,TRBD2,TRBV12-3/TRBV12-4,TRBJ2-1,TGTACCTGCTGTTTTGCTGCGGGAGGGAGGAGATCCTACAATGAGCAGTTCTTC,CTCCFAAGGRRSYNEQFF
16,.,.,TRBV4-3,TRBJ1-3,TGCGCCAGCAGCCAAGAAGGGGCTAACTCTGGAAACACCATATATTTT,CASSQEGANSGNTIYF
13,few,.,TRBV29-1,TRBJ2-1,TGCAGCGTTAGGGTAGGCTCCTACAATGAGCAGTTCTTC,CSVRVGSYNEQFF
17,.,.,TRBV29-1,TRBJ2-7,TGCAGCGTCGTTCCAAGCTCTGAAGGAGACCGGGTCTACGAGCAGTACTTC,CSVVPSSEGDRVYEQYF
17,few,.,TRBV18,TRBJ2-1,TGTGCCAGCTCACCACCGCGTTTCGAGCGGACCTACAATGAGCAGTTCTTC,CASSPPRFERTYNEQFF
13,few,.,TRBV5-1,TRBJ2-5,TGCGCCAGCAGGTTACAGGGCACGGAGACCCAGTACTTC,CASRLQGTETQYF
16,few,TRBD1,TRBV5-6,TRBJ2-1,TGTGCCAGCAGCGTCTCTCCCGGGACAGGGGTTAATGAGCAGTTCTTC,CASSVSPGTGVNEQFF
15,.,.,TRBV30,TRBJ2-3,TGTGCCTGGAGTGTGGGTGGGCCGACCACAGATACGCAGTATTTT,CAWSVGGPTTDTQYF
15,.,.,TRBV5-1,TRBJ1-2,TGCGCCAGCAGCTTGTCCGCATCAGCTAACTATGGCTACACCTTC,CASSLSASANYGYTF
18,.,.,TRBV11-1,TRBJ2-1,TGTGCCAGCAGCTCACCTATGCCCCACGGGAGTTCCTACAATGAGCAGTTCTTC,CASSSPMPHGSSYNEQFF
13,.,.,TRBV5-1,TRBJ2-5,TGCGCCAGCAGCTTGTCCCGGGAAGGGACCCAGTACTTC,CASSLSREGTQYF
16,.,TRBD1,TRBV5-1,TRBJ2-2,TGCACCAGCAGCTGGGGGACAGGGGGCAACACCGGGGAGCTGTTTTTT,CTSSWGTGGNTGELFF